Listed here are 32 T cell receptor beta chains from one sample, sequenced in a study of patients and donors after allogeneic stem cell transplantation (dated by TCRdb to 2019 to 2021). The library came from RT-PCR. The data were produced on a NextSeq 550. In TCRdb, the public reads were trimmed at Q25 with fastp and aligned with MiXCR, with productive beta chains retained. Each record represents a unique CDR3 protein, reported with the most common genes and DNA among its rows. This sample has roughly 880,000 distinct CDR3 sequences in its table, and approximately 19% of those were observed once. 6% of the sample lies in the top ten. Sequencing was performed on blood, either unsorted or a sorted T cell fraction (not recorded which). These receptors came from a human donor who was either an allogeneic HSCT recipient or a stem cell or donor lymphocyte infusion donor (not recorded which). It is not recorded whose cells these are; they may come from a transplant donor.

In this sample, this clonotype turned up a few times. This chain joins TRBV7-2 and TRBJ2-1; D may be TRBD1 (5 bases). With 5 bases removed from V and 2 bases from J, the gap between germline ends came to 13 bases. From germline, CDR1 is SGHTA and CDR2 FQGNSA. This CDR3 is 15 amino acids long. The CDR3 coding sequence is TGTGCCAGCAGCCCTAAGGGGTATGCCTACAATGAGCAGTTCTTC. Its protein is CASSPKGYAYNEQFF. The entire variable domain, with the rest obtained from reference TRBV7-2 and TRBJ2-1, is as follows: GAGVSQSPSNKVTEKGKDVELRCDPISGHTALYWYRQSLGQGLEFLIYFQGNSAPDKSGLPSDRFSAERTGGSVSTLTIQRTQQEDSAVYLCASSPKGYAYNEQFFGPGTRLTVL.

The J gene is TRBJ2-7, the V gene TRBV7-2; D gene ambiguous. The germline V gene encodes CDR1 SGHTA and CDR2 FQGNSA. The V end lost 1 base, the J end lost 0 bases, and 13 bases lay between the germline ends. The CDR3 runs to 16 residues. The chain's CDR3 is CASSLESGSYSYEQYF. The CDR3 DNA is TGTGCCAGCAGCTTAGAGTCCGGGTCCTACTCCTACGAGCAGTACTTC.

This clonotype appeared once. The chain is built from TRBV5-1 and TRBJ2-7; D tentatively reads TRBD1 or TRBD2 (6 bases each). The V end was cut by 5 bases, the J end by 2 bases, with 17 bases between. Germline V gives CDR1 SGHRS, CDR2 YFSETQ. This CDR3 region has 15 residues. CDR3 loop: CASSWGPSAPYEQYF. In nucleotides, the CDR3 is TGCGCCAGCAGTTGGGGGCCTAGCGCCCCCTACGAGCAGTACTTC.

This clonotype was picked up a small number of times. Written as DNA, the CDR3 is TGTGCCAGCAGCGCCCCGGGACAGGGGTCCGAGCAGTACTTC. Its protein product is CASSAPGQGSEQYF. The rearrangement joins TRBV9 to TRBJ2-7; TRBD1 matches at 10 bases. Germline V gives CDR1 SGDLS, CDR2 YYNGEE. J lost 6 bases, V lost 3 bases, and 6 bases had no gene match. The CDR3 sequence is 14 residues long. Together with reference TRBV9 and TRBJ2-7, the CDR3 gives the full variable domain: DSGVTQTPKHLITATGQRVTLRCSPRSGDLSVYWYQQSLDQGLQFLIQYYNGEERAKGNILERFSAQQFPDLHSELNLSSLELGDSALYFCASSAPGQGSEQYFGPGTRLTVT.

This sequence joins TRBV7-3 and TRBJ2-3; D is uncertain. There are 14 residues in the CDR3. From germline, CDR1 is SGHTA and CDR2 FQGTGA. Trimming took 0 bases from V and 4 from J, leaving 8 bases between them. The CDR3 DNA sequence: TGTGCCAGCAGCTTAACAGCGAGCGCAGATACGCAGTATTTT. This encodes CASSLTASADTQYF.

This clonotype was seen a few times. The chain links TRBV12-3 or TRBV12-4 to TRBJ2-7, with D unclear. The CDR3 is 14 amino acids. Trimming removed 5 bases at V and 1 base at J, with 12 bases between. CDR3 in amino acids: CASSPLDGSYEQYF. CDR3 DNA: TGTGCCAGCAGTCCCCTCGACGGGTCCTACGAGCAGTACTTC.

This clonotype was found a few times. The chain recombines TRBV3-1 with TRBJ2-1; 9 bases align to TRBD2. The V gene's germline CDR1 is LGHDT and CDR2 YNNKEL (reference sequence). This CDR3 region has 18 residues. V was pared by 1 base and J by 7 bases, with 14 bases of the junction left unmatched. DNA for the CDR3: TGTGCCAGCAGCCAAGGGCCCTTGGTAGGGGCGGGAGGGAATGAGCAGTTCTTC. This encodes CASSQGPLVGAGGNEQFF.

The chain is built from TRBV29-1 and TRBJ1-2; no reliable D call. V lost 6 bases, J lost 4 bases, and 18 bases lay in between. The CDR3 extends over 14 amino acids. Looked up from germline, CDR1 is SQVTM and CDR2 is ANQGSEA. The CDR3 nucleotides read TGCAGCGTGTCCCCGGGTGCGGGAGGCTATGGCTACACCTTC. As protein: CSVSPGAGGYGYTF.

This clonotype was recorded a few times. V gene TRBV9 combines with J gene TRBJ2-3; the D gene could be TRBD1 or TRBD2 (6 bases each). The CDR3 sequence is 16 residues long. In germline, CDR1 is SGDLS, CDR2 YYNGEE. Trimming took 1 base from V and 0 from J, leaving 12 bases between them. Written as DNA, the CDR3 is TGTGCCAGCAGCGTAAGGGGGGCTTTCAGCACAGATACGCAGTATTTT. Its protein is CASSVRGAFSTDTQYF.

V is TRBV6-1 and J is TRBJ2-1; D gene uncertain. This CDR3 is 13 amino acids long. The germline V gene has CDR1 MNHNS and CDR2 SASEGT. The V and J ends lost 5 bases and 8 bases respectively, with 13 bases between them. CDR3 loop: CASSPTPVDEQFF. The CDR3 coding sequence is TGTGCCAGCAGTCCCACCCCAGTTGATGAGCAGTTCTTC.

The chain carries TRBV28 and TRBJ1-3; D unclear. Germline lookup yields CDR1 MDHEN and CDR2 SYDVKM. The CDR3 is 15 amino acids. V was trimmed by 4 bases and J by 4 bases, leaving 14 bases between them. This chain's CDR3 is CASSSLGLLGNTIYF. The CDR3, as DNA: TGTGCCAGCAGTTCCCTCGGGCTCTTGGGAAACACCATATATTTT.

The rearrangement links TRBV6-5 to TRBJ1-1; unclear D gene. The germline V gene encodes CDR1 MNHEY and CDR2 SVGAGI. With 4 bases removed from V and 3 bases from J, the gap between germline ends came to 12 bases. The CDR3 has 14 residues. The CDR3, as DNA: TGTGCCAGCAGTTTCTTACTTGGAGACACTGAAGCTTTCTTT. Protein: CASSFLLGDTEAFF.

The V and J genes are TRBV7-9 and TRBJ2-5, with 12 bases identical to TRBD1. The ends lost 5 bases at V and 5 bases at J; junction bases unmatched: 12. CDR1 is SEHNR, CDR2 FQNEAQ, per germline (reference sequence). The CDR3 has 17 residues. The CDR3 DNA is TGTGCCAGCAGCCCCCTCGTGGGACAGGGGGCTAAGGAGACCCAGTACTTC. It translates to CASSPLVGQGAKETQYF.

This clonotype was observed at least ten times. J is TRBJ2-3 and V is TRBV6-2 or TRBV6-3; no definite D call. Trimming stripped 4 bases from V and 0 bases from J, with 14 bases between. The V gene's germline CDR1 is MNHEY and CDR2 SVGEGT. CDR3 length: 16 amino acids. The DNA of the CDR3 is TGTGCCAGCAGTTTCTCAGCCGACTCTAGCACAGATACGCAGTATTTT. Translated: CASSFSADSSTDTQYF.

The V gene is TRBV5-5, the J gene TRBJ1-4, with no clear D. The germline CDR1 and CDR2 sequences are SGHKS and YYEKEE (reference sequence). Trimming stripped 2 bases from V and 0 bases from J, with 11 bases between. The CDR3 consists of 16 residues. As DNA, the CDR3 is TGTGCCAGCAGCTTAGCGCGACACCCAACTAATGAAAAACTGTTTTTT. This sequence encodes CASSLARHPTNEKLFF.

This clonotype was seen many times. CDR3 coding DNA: TGCAGTGCTAGAGATGGCGGGAGAGGCACCGGGGAGCTGTTTTTT. This gives the protein CSARDGGRGTGELFF. This chain links TRBV20-1 with TRBJ2-2, with 7 bases identical to TRBD2. The V and J ends lost 0 bases and 4 bases, in that order; junction bases with no gene match: 5. The germline V gene has CDR1 DFQATT and CDR2 SNEGSKA (reference sequence). The CDR3 extends over 15 amino acids.

This clonotype was observed a handful of times. The rearrangement links TRBV28 to TRBJ2-7; TRBD2 aligns across 9 bases. J gave up 3 bases and V 10 bases, and 10 bases lay outside the gene matches. The CDR3 contains 14 residues. Germline CDR1 MDHEN, CDR2 SYDVKM. Written as DNA, the CDR3 is TGTGCCACCGAGTCCGGGACTAGCTACTACGAGCAGTACTTC. It is translated as CATESGTSYYEQYF.

This clonotype was found many times. The chain combines TRBV4-3 with TRBJ1-1, with D uncertain. Germline loops: CDR1 LGHNA, CDR2 YSLEER. The V gene lost 1 base and the J gene lost 5 bases, with 11 bases spanning the gap. This CDR3 has 14 residues. The CDR3 region is CASSQAGLWTEAFF. The CDR3 coding sequence is TGCGCCAGCAGCCAAGCGGGGTTGTGGACTGAAGCTTTCTTT.

This clonotype was seen only a few times. The chain uses TRBV4-3 and TRBJ2-7; D may be TRBD2 (7 bases). The CDR3 consists of 15 residues. Germline-derived CDR1 and CDR2 are LGHNA and YSLEER. V lost 1 base to trimming and J lost 2 bases, with 12 bases between them. The CDR3 coding sequence is TGCGCCAGCAGCCAAGTTCTAGGGGGGGCCTACGAGCAGTACTTC. Translating it yields CASSQVLGGAYEQYF.

The chain recombines TRBV2 with TRBJ1-4; D remains ambiguous. This CDR3 has 15 residues. Germline CDR1 and CDR2: SNHLY and FYNNEI. The germline V and J ends were trimmed by 1 base and 8 bases, with 14 bases remaining between them. In DNA form, the CDR3 reads TGTGCCAGCAGTGAAGAGGCGGGCCCCAGCGAAAAACTGTTTTTT. It encodes CASSEEAGPSEKLFF.

This clonotype was counted ten times or more. This chain connects TRBV4-3 to TRBJ1-1; D gene uncertain. Germline lookup yields CDR1 LGHNA and CDR2 YSLEER. This CDR3 has 15 amino acids. The V end was cut by 1 base, the J end by 3 bases, with 12 bases between. As DNA, the CDR3 is TGCGCCAGCAGCCAAGGATTGTACAGATACACTGAAGCTTTCTTT. Its protein product is CASSQGLYRYTEAFF.

The chain carries TRBV13 and TRBJ2-1; maybe TRBD2 (7 bases). Germline CDR1 and CDR2: PRHDT and FYEKMQ (reference sequence). The CDR3 is 18 residues long. V gave up 1 base and J gave up 5 bases, with 21 bases separating them. The CDR3 DNA reads TGTGCCAGCAGCTTAGATGGATGGGGAGGGGGACATCACAATGAGCAGTTCTTC. This translates into CASSLDGWGGGHHNEQFF.

CDR3 region: CATSDFTGGMYEQYF. CDR3 nucleotide sequence: TGTGCCACCAGTGATTTTACGGGGGGCATGTACGAGCAGTACTTC. This chain links TRBV24-1 with TRBJ2-7; tentative D call: TRBD2 (7 bases). Deletions cut 1 base from V and 4 bases from J, with 13 bases between. The CDR3 runs to 15 residues. Germline assignment: CDR1 KGHDR and CDR2 SFDVKD.

This clonotype was counted between two and nine times. The rearrangement links TRBV21-1 to TRBJ1-2; TRBD1 was called by the table and not checked on the DNA. TRBV21-1 is noted as a pseudogene. This CDR3 region has 15 residues. The CDR3 sequence is CASSPPGQEVYGYTF. The CDR3, as DNA: TGTGCCAGCAGCCCCCCGGGACAGGAGGTCTATGGCTACACCTTC.

This clonotype was detected a few times. The chain joins TRBV7-9 to TRBJ1-3, with a tentative D call TRBD1 (5 bases). This CDR3 contains 15 residues. Germline V gene data show CDR1 as SEHNR and CDR2 as FQNEAQ (reference sequence). V was shortened by 4 bases and J by 3 bases, with 13 bases between the two germline ends. CDR3 DNA sequence: TGTGCCAGCAGCTGGGACGGGATTAATGGAAACACCATATATTTT. It yields the protein CASSWDGINGNTIYF.

This clonotype has only a few counts. V usage is TRBV5-6 and J usage is TRBJ1-6; D may be TRBD1 (6 bases). There are 14 residues in the CDR3. Trimming took off 2 bases at V and 10 bases at J, with 13 bases between the two ends. Germline V CDR1 and CDR2: SGHDT, YYEEEE. CDR3: CASSFQQGRSPLHF. Here the CDR3 DNA reads TGTGCCAGCAGCTTTCAACAGGGAAGATCACCCCTCCACTTT.

The J gene is TRBJ1-3, the V gene TRBV12-3 or TRBV12-4; D ambiguous. Trimming took 5 bases from V and 4 from J, leaving 12 bases between them. The CDR3 is made up of 14 amino acids. The CDR3 spells CASSQHMGGNTIYF. Here the CDR3 DNA reads TGTGCCAGCAGTCAGCACATGGGCGGAAACACCATATATTTT.

The chain has TRBV24-1 and TRBJ1-5; a possible D gene is TRBD1 (5 bases). V lost 0 bases and J lost 6, with 8 bases in between. Germline V gene sequence: CDR1 KGHDR, CDR2 SFDVKD. CDR3 length: 14 residues. The chain's CDR3 is CATSDLQGSQPQHF. The CDR3 DNA follows: TGTGCCACCAGTGATTTGCAGGGTAGTCAGCCCCAGCATTTT.

The V and J genes are TRBV20-1 and TRBJ2-6; D is undetermined. CDR3 size: 18 residues. Germline loops: CDR1 DFQATT, CDR2 SNEGSKA (reference sequence). V lost 4 bases and J lost 2, with 21 bases in between. The chain's CDR3 is CSATGGLGKFTGANVLTF. The DNA of the CDR3 is TGCAGTGCTACGGGCGGATTGGGAAAATTCACTGGGGCCAACGTCCTGACTTTC.

The rearrangement links TRBV5-1 to TRBJ1-4, with a possible D match to TRBD1 (5 bases). CDR1 and CDR2 from the germline V gene are SGHRS and YFSETQ. Trimming shortened V by 3 bases and J by 7 bases, and 10 bases separated the two germline ends. The CDR3 runs 13 residues. This CDR3 reads CASSWGTGEKLFF. The CDR3 DNA is TGCGCCAGCAGCTGGGGGACGGGTGAAAAACTGTTTTTT.

The chain joins TRBV6-5 to TRBJ2-3; 13 bases are a match to TRBD2. The CDR3 length is 16 residues. The trim removed 2 bases at V and 8 bases at J, leaving 7 bases unmatched. Germline V gene sequence: CDR1 MNHEY, CDR2 SVGAGI. This CDR3 reads CASSYRTSGRPGTQYF. As DNA, the CDR3 is TGTGCCAGCAGTTACAGGACTAGCGGGAGACCGGGTACGCAGTATTTT.

The chain joins TRBV12-3 or TRBV12-4 to TRBJ1-5; D is unresolved. The CDR3 covers 18 residues. The germline V and J ends were trimmed by 5 bases and 1 base, with 21 bases remaining between them. CDR3 in DNA: TGTGCCAGCAGTATACCGCGTATACGGGGTTTAAGCAATCAGCCCCAGCATTTT. This encodes CASSIPRIRGLSNQPQHF.